This paragraph reports one T cell receptor beta chain. In its sample, this clonotype was seen many times. Its antigen is still unknown. Base qualities are not provided; no much larger clone lies one nucleotide away. This entry is derived from a study of T-cell reconstitution after alpha-beta-depleted transplantation in children listed by TCRdb under 2016. In terms of the full investigation: Using TCR repertoire profiling, the study quantitatively followed how T-cell immune reconstitution unfolded in children after TCRalphabeta/CD19-depleted allogeneic hematopoietic cell transplantation.

The library was made by PCR. TCRdb lists the instrument as Illumina HiSeq 2500. To normalize quantification of the TCRbeta repertoire, the TCR libraries were built with molecular barcoding that relied on unique molecular identifiers. TCRdb applied fastp at Q25 and MiXCR to the public reads, then kept only in-frame beta chains. Records with the same CDR3 protein are collapsed into one entry carrying the most frequent genes and DNA. This sample comprises roughly 190,000 distinct CDR3 sequences, more than 12% of them detected only once. Jointly, the top ten make up 13% of the sample. The germline V gene encodes CDR1 MNHNS and CDR2 SASEGT. The CDR3 runs 14 amino acids, cysteine and phenylalanine included. Left in the record is the CDR3 DNA by itself, 42 bases read in frame from the first base. V is pared back by 6 bases and J by 4 bases, with 16 bases lying between the germline termini.

The clonotype comes from a human donor who donated a stem cell graft to a child with acute lymphoblastic leukemia. Rearrangement joined TRBV6-1 to TRBJ2-7, with the D gene not confidently named. The sample in question was PBMCs from the stem cell graft donor, obtained from the stem cell graft. CDR3 sequence: CASRPPTSLYEQYF. The DNA sequence is given as TGTGCCAGCAGACCGCCTACAAGCCTTTACGAGCAGTACTTC.